The rows below give T cell receptor beta chains drawn from one sample of a study of OX40 agonist ivuxolimab in advanced cancers. The table came from immunoSEQ multiplex PCR; TCRdb's copy has only in-frame clones and leaves some out. Counted here are over 30,000 clones, roughly 82% occurring once; the ten biggest clones make up 20% to 25%. The sequenced sample was CD4+ or CD8+ T cells sorted from blood, obtained in a trial of the OX40 agonist ivuxolimab. The receptors were sampled from an adult with an advanced solid tumor such as melanoma, head and neck, liver or kidney cancer. The CDR3 runs from the conserved cysteine through the conserved F or W. The order of the fields is D gene, clone size, J gene, V gene, CDR3 protein, CDR3 DNA. D genes are given only for firm matches. Not every row has a clone size; where given, it reads once, few, many or a size class.

>TRBD1|once|TRBJ2-1|TRBV28
CASRSAGTDYNEQFF
TGTGCCAGCAGGTCCGCCGGGACAGACTACAATGAGCAGTTCTTC
>TRBD2|NA|TRBJ2-5|TRBV30
CAWSSSLAWETQYF
TGTGCCTGGAGTTCCTCACTAGCGTGGGAGACCCAGTACTTC
>NA|NA|TRBJ2-1|TRBV29-1
CSVGRETYNEQFF
TGCAGCGTTGGTCGGGAGACCTACAATGAGCAGTTCTTC
>TRBD1|NA|TRBJ2-4|TRBV2
CASSGDRNIQYF
TGTGCCAGCAGTGGGGACAGAAACATTCAGTACTTC
>NA|NA|TRBJ2-7|TRBV6-4
CASSGVWASVIYEQYF
TGTGCCAGCAGTGGGGTATGGGCTAGCGTGATCTACGAGCAGTACTTC
>NA|NA|TRBJ2-5|TRBV19
CASSPWTGPPQETQYF
TGTGCCAGTAGTCCCTGGACTGGACCCCCCCAAGAGACCCAGTACTTC
>TRBD1|NA|TRBJ1-4|TRBV28
CASSSFFTGEGSEKLFF
TGTGCCAGCAGTTCTTTTTTTACAGGGGAAGGTAGTGAAAAACTGTTTTTT
>NA|NA|TRBJ1-2|TRBV27
CASSEDKGGGYTF
TGTGCCAGCAGTGAAGACAAGGGGGGAGGCTACACCTTC
>TRBD1|NA|TRBJ1-6|TRBV19
CAWTHRGKNSPLHF
TGTGCCTGGACCCACAGGGGGAAGAATTCACCCCTCCACTTT
>NA|few|TRBJ2-3|TRBV28
CATTYASGDTQYF
TGTGCCACCACTTACGCGTCGGGAGATACGCAGTATTTT
>TRBD1|NA|TRBJ1-5|TRBV30
CAWRTGQGSNQPQHF
TGTGCCTGGAGGACGGGACAGGGGAGCAATCAGCCCCAGCATTTT
>TRBD2|once|TRBJ2-3|TRBV7-3
CASSNSGTDTQYF
TGTGCCAGCAGTAATAGCGGGACAGATACGCAGTATTTT
>NA|NA|TRBJ2-7|TRBV7-3
CASSDPTQTNYEQYF
TGTGCCAGCAGCGACCCAACCCAGACCAACTACGAGCAGTACTTC
>TRBD2|NA|TRBJ2-5|TRBV5-1
CASSRLAGDETQYF
TGCGCCAGCAGCCGACTAGCGGGAGACGAGACCCAGTACTTC
>NA|few|TRBJ1-6|TRBV6-1
CASKDTGSSPLHF
TGTGCCAGCAAAGACACCGGGAGTTCACCCCTCCACTTT
>NA|NA|TRBJ1-5|TRBV2
CASSDPGLSQPQHF
TGTGCCAGCAGTGACCCGGGCCTAAGTCAGCCCCAGCATTTT
>TRBD1|NA|TRBJ1-4|TRBV13
CASSLGPGQGEKLFF
TGTGCCAGCAGCTTAGGCCCCGGACAGGGTGAAAAACTGTTTTTT
>TRBD2|NA|TRBJ2-3|TRBV6-4
CASSRLAGDTQYF
TGTGCCAGCAGTAGACTAGCGGGGGATACGCAGTATTTT
>TRBD1|once|TRBJ1-4|TRBV30
CAWSDRTGSEKLFF
TGTGCCTGGAGTGATAGGACAGGTAGTGAAAAACTGTTTTTT
>TRBD1|NA|TRBJ2-2|TRBV10-3
CAIKQGASGELFF
TGTGCCATCAAACAGGGGGCGAGCGGGGAGCTGTTTTTT
>TRBD1|once|TRBJ1-2|TRBV28
CASSLRVLGVRQGSYGYTF
TGTGCCAGCAGTTTGAGGGTTTTGGGGGTTCGACAGGGCAGCTATGGCTACACCTTC
>NA|NA|TRBJ1-4|TRBV18
CASSKGNEKLFF
TGTGCCAGCTCAAAAGGAAATGAAAAACTGTTTTTT
>TRBD2|NA|TRBJ2-5|TRBV13
CASSLRAGTSRETQYF
TGTGCCAGCAGCCTACGAGCCGGGACTAGCCGAGAGACCCAGTACTTC
>TRBD1|large|TRBJ2-5|TRBV7-7
CASSLGQGTQETQYF
TGTGCCAGCAGTTTAGGACAGGGGACTCAAGAGACCCAGTACTTC
>NA|NA|TRBJ1-1|TRBV7-6
CASSVSLNTEAFF
TGTGCCAGCAGCGTCAGTTTGAACACTGAAGCTTTCTTT
>NA|NA|TRBJ2-4|TRBV5-4
CASSYENYIQYF
TGTGCCAGCAGCTACGAGAACTACATTCAGTACTTC
>TRBD2|once|TRBJ2-7|TRBV27
CASSLERGNSYEQYF
TGTGCCAGCAGTTTGGAGCGGGGGAACTCCTACGAGCAGTACTTC
>NA|NA|TRBJ1-1|TRBV28
CASSLTVEGTEAFF
TGTGCCAGCAGTTTGACAGTTGAGGGGACTGAAGCTTTCTTT
>TRBD1|NA|TRBJ1-1|TRBV6-5
CASNPSMTGDTEAFF
TGTGCCAGCAACCCCTCAATGACAGGGGACACTGAAGCTTTCTTT
>NA|NA|TRBJ2-1|TRBV5-1
CASSLGLDPSSYNEQFF
TGCGCCAGCAGCTTGGGGTTGGATCCGAGCTCCTACAATGAGCAGTTCTTC
>NA|NA|TRBJ2-7|TRBV28
CASKRQGVRSEEQYF
TGTGCCAGCAAACGGCAAGGGGTACGCTCGGAGGAGCAGTACTTC
>TRBD2|once|TRBJ2-1|TRBV30
CAWTGLAGSNEQFF
TGTGCCTGGACGGGACTAGCGGGATCCAATGAGCAGTTCTTC
>NA|NA|TRBJ1-2|TRBV5-6
CASSLGQLGYTF
TGTGCCAGCAGCTTAGGACAACTTGGCTACACCTTC
>NA|NA|TRBJ2-7|TRBV6-6
CASSYLGTQTYEQYF
TGTGCCAGCAGTTACTTGGGTACACAAACCTACGAGCAGTACTTC
>NA|NA|TRBJ1-4|TRBV2
CASSERWEKLFF
TGTGCCAGCAGTGAACGGTGGGAAAAACTGTTTTTT
>NA|NA|TRBJ1-4|TRBV21-1
CASSKVAGGEGNEKLFF
TGTGCCAGCAGCAAAGTCGCAGGGGGGGAGGGTAATGAAAAACTGTTTTTT
>TRBD2|NA|TRBJ2-1|TRBV19
CASSRAGSTENEQFF
TGTGCCAGTAGTAGAGCGGGGTCAACGGAGAATGAGCAGTTCTTC
>TRBD2|NA|TRBJ2-5|TRBV5-4
CASSTASGRRGETQYF
TGTGCCAGCAGCACGGCTAGCGGGAGGAGGGGAGAGACCCAGTACTTC
>TRBD2|NA|TRBJ2-7|TRBV2
CASSFSGRAEQYF
TGTGCCAGCAGTTTTAGCGGGAGAGCCGAGCAGTACTTC
>NA|few|TRBJ1-6|TRBV6-1
CAITLGDSPLHF
TGTGCCATTACGTTGGGGGATTCACCCCTCCACTTT
>NA|NA|TRBJ1-3|TRBV5-5
CASSSRNLGVVTIYF
TGTGCCAGCAGCTCGAGAAATCTCGGGGTTGTCACCATATATTTT
>NA|NA|TRBJ1-6|TRBV6-6
CASSYSKGVNSPLHF
TGTGCCAGCAGTTACTCGAAGGGGGTAAATTCACCCCTCCACTTT